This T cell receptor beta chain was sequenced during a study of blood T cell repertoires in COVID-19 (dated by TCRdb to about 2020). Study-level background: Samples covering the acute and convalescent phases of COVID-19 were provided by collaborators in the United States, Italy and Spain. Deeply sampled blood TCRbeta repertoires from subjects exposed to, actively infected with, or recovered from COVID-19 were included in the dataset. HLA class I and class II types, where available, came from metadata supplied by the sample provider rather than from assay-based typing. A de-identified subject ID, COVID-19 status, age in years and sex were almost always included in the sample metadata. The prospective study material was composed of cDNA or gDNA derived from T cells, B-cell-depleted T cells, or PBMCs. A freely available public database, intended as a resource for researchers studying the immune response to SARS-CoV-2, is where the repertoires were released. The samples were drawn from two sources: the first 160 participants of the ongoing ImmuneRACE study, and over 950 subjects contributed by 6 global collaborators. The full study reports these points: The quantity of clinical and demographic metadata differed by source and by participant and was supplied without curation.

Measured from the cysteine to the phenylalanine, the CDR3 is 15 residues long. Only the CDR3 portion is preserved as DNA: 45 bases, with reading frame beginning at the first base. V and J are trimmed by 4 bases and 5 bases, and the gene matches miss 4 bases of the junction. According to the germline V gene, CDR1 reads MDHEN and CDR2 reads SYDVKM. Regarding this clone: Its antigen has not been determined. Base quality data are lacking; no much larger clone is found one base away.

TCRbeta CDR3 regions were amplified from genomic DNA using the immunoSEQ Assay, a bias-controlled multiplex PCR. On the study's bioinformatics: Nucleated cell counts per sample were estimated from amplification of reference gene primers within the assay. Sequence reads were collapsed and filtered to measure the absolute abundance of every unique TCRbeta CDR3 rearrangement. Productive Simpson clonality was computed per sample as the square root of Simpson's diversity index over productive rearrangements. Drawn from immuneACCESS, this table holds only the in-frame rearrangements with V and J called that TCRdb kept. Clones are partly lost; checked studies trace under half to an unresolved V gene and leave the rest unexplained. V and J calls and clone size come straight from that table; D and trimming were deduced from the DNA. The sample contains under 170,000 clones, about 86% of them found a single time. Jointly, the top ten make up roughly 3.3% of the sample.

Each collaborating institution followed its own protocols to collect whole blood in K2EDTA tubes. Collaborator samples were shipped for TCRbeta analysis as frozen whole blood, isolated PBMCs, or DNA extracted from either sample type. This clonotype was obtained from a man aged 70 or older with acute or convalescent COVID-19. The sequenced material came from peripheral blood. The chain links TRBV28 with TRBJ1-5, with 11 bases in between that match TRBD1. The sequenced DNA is TGTGCCAGCAGTTCCCGGGACAGGGGGGATCAGCCCCAGCATTTT. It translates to CASSSRDRGDQPQHF.